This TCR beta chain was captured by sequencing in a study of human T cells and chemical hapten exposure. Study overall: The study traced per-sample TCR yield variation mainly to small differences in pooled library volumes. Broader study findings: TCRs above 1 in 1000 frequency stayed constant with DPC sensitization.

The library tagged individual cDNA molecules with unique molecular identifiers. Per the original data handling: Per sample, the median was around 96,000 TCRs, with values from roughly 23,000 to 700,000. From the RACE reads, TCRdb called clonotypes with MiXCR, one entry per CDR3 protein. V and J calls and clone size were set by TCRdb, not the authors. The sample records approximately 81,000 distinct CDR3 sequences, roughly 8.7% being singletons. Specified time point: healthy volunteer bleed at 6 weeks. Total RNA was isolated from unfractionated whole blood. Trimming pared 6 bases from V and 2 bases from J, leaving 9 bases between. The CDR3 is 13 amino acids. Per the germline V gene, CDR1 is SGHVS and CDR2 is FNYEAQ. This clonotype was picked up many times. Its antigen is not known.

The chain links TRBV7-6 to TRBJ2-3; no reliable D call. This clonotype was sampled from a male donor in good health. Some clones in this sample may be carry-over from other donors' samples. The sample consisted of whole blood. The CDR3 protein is CASSYLTTDTQYF. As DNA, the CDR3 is TGTGCCAGCAGTTATCTGACCACAGATACGCAGTATTTT. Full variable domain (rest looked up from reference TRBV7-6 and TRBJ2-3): GAGVSQSPRYKVTKRGQDVALRCDPISGHVSLYWYRQALGQGPEFLTYFNYEAQQDKSGLPNDRFSAERPEGSISTLTIQRTEQRDSAMYRCASSYLTTDTQYFGPGTRLTVL.